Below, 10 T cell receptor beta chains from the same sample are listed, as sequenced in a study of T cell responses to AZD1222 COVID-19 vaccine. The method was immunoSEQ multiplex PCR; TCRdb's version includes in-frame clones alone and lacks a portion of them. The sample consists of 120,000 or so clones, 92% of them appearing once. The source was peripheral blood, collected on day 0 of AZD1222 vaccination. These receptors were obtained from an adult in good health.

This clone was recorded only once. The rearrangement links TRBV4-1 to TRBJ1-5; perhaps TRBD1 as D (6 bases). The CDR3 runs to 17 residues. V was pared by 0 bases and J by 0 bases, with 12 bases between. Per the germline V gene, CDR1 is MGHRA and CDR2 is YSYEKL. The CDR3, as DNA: TGCGCCAGCAGCCAAGAAACAGGGCGGCTTAGCAATCAGCCCCAGCATTTT. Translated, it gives CASSQETGRLSNQPQHF.

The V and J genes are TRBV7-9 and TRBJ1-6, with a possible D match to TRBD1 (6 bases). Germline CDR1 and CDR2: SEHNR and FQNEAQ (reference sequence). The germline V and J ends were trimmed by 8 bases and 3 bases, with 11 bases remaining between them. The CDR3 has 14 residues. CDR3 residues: CASGRQDYNSPLHF. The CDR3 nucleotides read TGTGCCAGCGGCCGACAGGACTATAATTCACCCCTCCACTTT. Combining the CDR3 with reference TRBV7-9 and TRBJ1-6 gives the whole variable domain DTGVSQNPRHKITKRGQNVTFRCDPISEHNRLYWYRQTLGQGPEFLTYFQNEAQLEKSRLLSDRFSAERPKGSFSTLEIQRTEQGDSAMYLCASGRQDYNSPLHFGNGTRLTVT.

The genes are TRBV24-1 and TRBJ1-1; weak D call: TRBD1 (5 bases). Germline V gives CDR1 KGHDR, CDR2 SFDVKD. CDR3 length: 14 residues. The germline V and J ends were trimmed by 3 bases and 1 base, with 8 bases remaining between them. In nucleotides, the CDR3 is TGTGCCACCAGTGATCCAGGGAGGAACACTGAAGCTTTCTTT. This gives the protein CATSDPGRNTEAFF.

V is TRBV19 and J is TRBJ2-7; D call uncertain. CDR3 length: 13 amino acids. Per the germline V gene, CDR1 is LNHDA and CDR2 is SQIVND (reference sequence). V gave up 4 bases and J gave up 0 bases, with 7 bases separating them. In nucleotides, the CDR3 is TGTGCCAGTAGTAGGTCGAACTCCTACGAGCAGTACTTC. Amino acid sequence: CASSRSNSYEQYF.

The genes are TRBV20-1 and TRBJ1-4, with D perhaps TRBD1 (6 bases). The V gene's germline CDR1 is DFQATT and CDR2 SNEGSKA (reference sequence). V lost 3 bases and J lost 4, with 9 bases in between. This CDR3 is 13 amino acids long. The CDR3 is CSASGQNNEKLFF. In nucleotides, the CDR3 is TGCAGTGCTAGTGGACAGAATAATGAAAAACTGTTTTTT.

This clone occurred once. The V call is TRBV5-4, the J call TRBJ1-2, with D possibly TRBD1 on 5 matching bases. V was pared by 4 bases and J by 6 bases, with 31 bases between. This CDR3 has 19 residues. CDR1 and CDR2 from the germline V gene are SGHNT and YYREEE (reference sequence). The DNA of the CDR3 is TGTGCCAGCAGCCGGGGGGTTCCCCAAATGAAACCGGGCAATCATGGCTACACCTTC. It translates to CASSRGVPQMKPGNHGYTF.

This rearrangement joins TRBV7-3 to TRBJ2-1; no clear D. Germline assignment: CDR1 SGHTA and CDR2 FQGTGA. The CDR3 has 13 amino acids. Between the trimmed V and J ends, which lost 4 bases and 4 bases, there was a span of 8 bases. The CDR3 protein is CASSSRTYNEQFF. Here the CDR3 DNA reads TGTGCCAGCAGCTCCAGGACGTACAATGAGCAGTTCTTC.

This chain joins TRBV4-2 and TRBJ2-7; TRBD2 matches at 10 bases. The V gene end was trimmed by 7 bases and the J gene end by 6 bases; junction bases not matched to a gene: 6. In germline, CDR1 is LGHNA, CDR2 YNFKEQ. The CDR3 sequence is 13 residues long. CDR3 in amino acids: CASTRLAGGEQYF. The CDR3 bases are TGTGCCAGCACCCGACTAGCGGGCGGCGAGCAGTACTTC.

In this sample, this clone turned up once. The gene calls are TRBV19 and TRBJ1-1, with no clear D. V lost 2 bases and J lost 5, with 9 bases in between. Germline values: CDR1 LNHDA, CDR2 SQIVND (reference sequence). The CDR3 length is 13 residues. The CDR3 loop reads CASSIPRQTEAFF. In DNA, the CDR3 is TGTGCCAGTAGTATACCCCGACAAACTGAAGCTTTCTTT. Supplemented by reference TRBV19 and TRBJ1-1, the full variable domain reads DGGITQSPKYLFRKEGQNVTLSCEQNLNHDAMYWYRQDPGQGLRLIYYSQIVNDFQKGDIAEGYSVSREKKESFPLTVTSAQKNPTAFYLCASSIPRQTEAFFGQGTRLTVV.

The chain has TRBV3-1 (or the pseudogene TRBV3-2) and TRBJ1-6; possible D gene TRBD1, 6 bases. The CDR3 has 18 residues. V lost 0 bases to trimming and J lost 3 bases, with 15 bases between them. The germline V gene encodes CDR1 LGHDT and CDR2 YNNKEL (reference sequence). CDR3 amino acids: CASSQDGLEGHYNSPLHF. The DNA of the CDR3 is TGTGCCAGCAGCCAAGACGGCCTGGAGGGACACTATAATTCACCCCTCCACTTT.